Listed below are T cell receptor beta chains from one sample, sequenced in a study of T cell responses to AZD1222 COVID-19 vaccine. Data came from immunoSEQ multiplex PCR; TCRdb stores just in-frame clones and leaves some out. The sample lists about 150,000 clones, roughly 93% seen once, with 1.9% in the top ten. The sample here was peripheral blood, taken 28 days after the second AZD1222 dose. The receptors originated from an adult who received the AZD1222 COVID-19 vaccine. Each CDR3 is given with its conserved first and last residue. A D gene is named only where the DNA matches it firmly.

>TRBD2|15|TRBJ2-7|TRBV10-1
TGCGCCAGCAGTGAGCGCGGGAGGTCCCCTCACGAGCAGTACTTC
CASSERGRSPHEQYF
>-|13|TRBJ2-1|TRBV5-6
TGTGCCAGCAGCGTTGGCCGCGGGATGAAGCAGTTCTTC
CASSVGRGMKQFF
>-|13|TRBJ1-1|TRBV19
TGTGCCAGTAGTAGGACGGTGAACACTGAAGCTTTCTTT
CASSRTVNTEAFF
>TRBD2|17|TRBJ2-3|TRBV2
TGTGCCAGCCGCCGGGCTAGCGGGAGGGATTACACAGATACGCAGTATTTT
CASRRASGRDYTDTQYF
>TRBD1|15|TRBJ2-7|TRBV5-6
TGTGCCAGCAGCAGGACAGGGGGAAGCTCCTACGAGCAGTACTTC
CASSRTGGSSYEQYF
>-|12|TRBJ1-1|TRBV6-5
TGTGCCGTGGGTCTTCTGAACACTGAAGCTTTCTTT
CAVGLLNTEAFF
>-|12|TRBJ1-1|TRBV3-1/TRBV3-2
TGTGCCAGCAGCTGGCCTCGAACTGAAGCTTTCTTT
CASSWPRTEAFF
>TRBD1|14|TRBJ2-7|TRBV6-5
TGTGCCGCGGGCAGGGACAGGGACGTTTACGAGCAGTACTTC
CAAGRDRDVYEQYF
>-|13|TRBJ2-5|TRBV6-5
TGTGCCAGCAAAAAACAGGGTGGGGAGACCCAGTACTTC
CASKKQGGETQYF
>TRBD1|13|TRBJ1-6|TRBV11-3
TGTGCCAGCAGCATGGGACAGAATTCACCCCTCCACTTT
CASSMGQNSPLHF
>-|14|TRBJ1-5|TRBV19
TGTGCCAGTATTCAGGGAGGTGGCAATCAGCCCCAGCATTTT
CASIQGGGNQPQHF
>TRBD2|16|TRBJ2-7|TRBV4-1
TGCGCCAGCAGTAGAAAGCGGGGGGAATCGACCTACGAGCAGTACTTC
CASSRKRGESTYEQYF
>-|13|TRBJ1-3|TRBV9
TGTGCCAGCAGCGTTGCTGGAACAGCCCCAATATATTTT
CASSVAGTAPIYF
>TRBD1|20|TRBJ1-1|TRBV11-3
TGTGCCAGCAGCTTAGAGTGTGAACCGGGACAGGGGGCGCCGATCACTGAAGCTTTCTTT
CASSLECEPGQGAPITEAFF
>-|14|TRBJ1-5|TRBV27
TGTGCCAGCAGTGTAGGGGGAAGCAATCAGCCCCAGCATTTT
CASSVGGSNQPQHF
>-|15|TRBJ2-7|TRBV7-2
TGTGCCAGCAGCTACAAGGGTGACAACTCCTACGAGCAGTACTTC
CASSYKGDNSYEQYF
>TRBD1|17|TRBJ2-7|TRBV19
TGTGCCAGTAGTCCGACCGGGACAGGGTTTATTCCCTACGAGCAGTACTTC
CASSPTGTGFIPYEQYF
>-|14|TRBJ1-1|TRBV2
TGTGCCAGCAGGGGGCCGGGGATGAACACTGAAGCTTTCTTT
CASRGPGMNTEAFF
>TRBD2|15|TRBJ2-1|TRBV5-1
TGCGCCAGCAGTCGCGGAGTAGCGGGAATCAATGAGCAGTTCTTC
CASSRGVAGINEQFF